Here is one T cell receptor beta chain with its context. The antigen it recognizes is unknown. HCMV-specific IgG was detected in serum with a commercial ELISA kit to determine HCMV serostatus. Ficoll density gradient centrifugation was used to isolate peripheral blood mononuclear cells from blood. The CDR3 contains 14 residues, cysteine and phenylalanine counted. The nucleotide record is missing. CDR1 and CDR2, looked up from the germline V gene (reference sequence), are LGHDT and YNNKEL. For sequencing, an Illumina HiSeq 2000 was employed. The TCR beta cDNA libraries were made using 5'RACE template switching, a step that added both a universal primer site and unique molecular identifiers. cDNA synthesis was primed from the TCR beta constant segment, followed by two successive PCR amplification steps. As for the original processing: Reads were demultiplexed and grouped by UMI with MIGEC, and clonotypes were assembled and quantified with MiTCR. To exclude erroneous sequences, any TCR cDNA sequence not supported by at least two reads was discarded. The tcR package was used for downstream repertoire analysis, and clonotypes were matched across fractions by CDR3 nucleotide sequence plus V segment. VDJmatch was used to annotate antigen specificity against VDJdb, with one amino acid substitution allowed in CDR3. Once TCRdb had reprocessed the reads, it stored one entry per CDR3 protein sequence and supplied no DNA. The authors' filters were not applied to this entry. The sample has some 440,000 distinct CDR3 sequences on record. The ten largest clones represent almost 1.5% of the sample.

These data belong to a study of T cells expressing NK-cell markers (dated by TCRdb to the early 2020s). Concerning the study at large: Eight or nine donors provided sorted CD3+CD56+NKG2C+, CD3+CD56+NKG2C- and CD3+CD56-NKG2C+ T-cell subsets, whose TCR beta-chain repertoires were profiled. All eight donors whose samples were sequenced were randomly selected healthy volunteers, three of them men and five women. Among the eight sequenced donors, seven were HCMV-seropositive and one was HCMV-seronegative. Illumina HiSeq 2000/2500, MiSeq or NextSeq was used to sequence libraries as 2 x 150 bp reads. The research as a whole found: Whether the expanded NKG2C-expressing T cell clones were specific for HCMV antigens was left unclear. Those dominant clonotypes were again the most abundant among CD3+CD56-NKG2C+ cells in a few donors, at roughly 25-60.1%. In six or seven donors, the dominant CD3+CD56+NKG2C+ clonotypes ranked among the top 10 CD8+ clonotypes, making up roughly 1.0-7.0% of CD8+ T cells.

Sequencing used blood T cells: a sorted CD56 or NKG2C T cell subset, CD4+ or CD8+ T cells, or bulk PBMC T cells (not recorded which). The source of this sequence is a woman aged 45-65 years in good health. Donor details come from another sample of the same person, matched by shared clones. The rearranged chain carries TRBV3-1 and TRBJ2-3. CDR3 reads: CASSQGIRTDTQYF.